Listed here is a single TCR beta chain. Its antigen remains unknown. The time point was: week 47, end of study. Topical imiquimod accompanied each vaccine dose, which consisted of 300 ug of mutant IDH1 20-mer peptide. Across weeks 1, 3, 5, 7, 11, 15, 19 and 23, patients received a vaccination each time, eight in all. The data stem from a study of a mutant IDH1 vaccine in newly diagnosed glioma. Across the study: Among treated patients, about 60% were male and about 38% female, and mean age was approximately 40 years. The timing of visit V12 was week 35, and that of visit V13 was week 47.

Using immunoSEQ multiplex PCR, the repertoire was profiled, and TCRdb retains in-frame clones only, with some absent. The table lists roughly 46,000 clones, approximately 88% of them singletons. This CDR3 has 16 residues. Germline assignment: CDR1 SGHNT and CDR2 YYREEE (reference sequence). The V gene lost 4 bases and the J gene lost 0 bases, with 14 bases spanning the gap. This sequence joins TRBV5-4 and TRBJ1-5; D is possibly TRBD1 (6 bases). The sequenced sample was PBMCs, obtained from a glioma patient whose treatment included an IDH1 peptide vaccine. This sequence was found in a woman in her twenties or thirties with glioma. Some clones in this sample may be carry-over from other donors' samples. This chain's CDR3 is CASSPGAAVSNQPQHF. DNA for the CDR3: TGTGCCAGCAGCCCGGGGGCGGCGGTTAGCAATCAGCCCCAGCATTTT.